The entry below describes one T cell receptor (beta chain). The target antigen is unknown. An end of the junction differs from the germline gene, which may be a read error. Averaging about 120 mL, one heparinised blood draw was given by each donor. Sorting gave populations that all exceeded 98% purity. This sample was included in a study of beta chain features in type 1 diabetes. Study-wide findings and caveats: Moderate yet significant TCRB CDR3 shortening was seen in Type 1 diabetes patients in all four CD4+ subsets. Among patients, naive, central memory and Treg TCRB repertoires appeared more similar than among healthy donors.

Germline V gives CDR1 SGHRS, CDR2 YFSETQ. CDR3 length: 14 residues. Reverse transcribing all isolated RNA meant expressed TCRB transcripts were sequenced. The data were produced by immunoSEQ multiplex PCR, yet TCRdb's version contains in-frame clones alone and is incomplete. The table lists some 700,000 clones, 10% to 15% of them singletons. This chain uses TRBV5-1 with TRBJ1-2, with 8 nucleotides matching TRBD1. Sequencing was performed on naive CD4+ T cells from blood. This clonotype was obtained from a man younger than 30 with type 1 diabetes. The CDR3 sequence is CASSLGTGNSGYTF. The CDR3 region has the DNA TGCGCCAGCAGCTTGGGGACAGGGAACTCTGGCTACACCTTC.